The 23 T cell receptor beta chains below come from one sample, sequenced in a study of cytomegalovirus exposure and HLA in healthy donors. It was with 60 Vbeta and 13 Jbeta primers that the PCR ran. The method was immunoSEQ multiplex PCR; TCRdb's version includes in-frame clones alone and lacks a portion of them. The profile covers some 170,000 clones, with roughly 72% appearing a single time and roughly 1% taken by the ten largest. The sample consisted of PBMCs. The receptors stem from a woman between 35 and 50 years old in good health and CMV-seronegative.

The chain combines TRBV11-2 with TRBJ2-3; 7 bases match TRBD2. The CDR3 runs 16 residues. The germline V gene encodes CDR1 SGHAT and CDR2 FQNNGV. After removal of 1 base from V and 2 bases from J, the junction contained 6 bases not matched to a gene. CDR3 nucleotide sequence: TGTGCCAGCAGCTTAGGTAGTCTAGCGGTCACAGATACGCAGTATTTT. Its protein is CASSLGSLAVTDTQYF.

DNA of the CDR3: TGTGCCAGCAGCCAAATTGGGGGGAGTTCCTACAATGAGCAGTTCTTC. Its protein is CASSQIGGSSYNEQFF. V is TRBV14 and J is TRBJ2-1, with a tentative D call TRBD2 (6 bases). The germline V gene encodes CDR1 SGHDN and CDR2 FVKESK. The CDR3 has 16 amino acids. V was trimmed by 2 bases and J by 1 base, leaving 12 bases between them.

CDR3 in DNA: TGTGCCAGAAGTCGGACAGGCGGGTCTGAAAAACTGTTTTTT. This encodes CARSRTGGSEKLFF. The chain recombines TRBV2 with TRBJ1-4; 7 bases agree with TRBD1. J gave up 7 bases and V 9 bases, and 11 bases lay outside the gene matches. Germline CDR1 is SNHLY and CDR2 is FYNNEI. This CDR3 contains 14 residues.

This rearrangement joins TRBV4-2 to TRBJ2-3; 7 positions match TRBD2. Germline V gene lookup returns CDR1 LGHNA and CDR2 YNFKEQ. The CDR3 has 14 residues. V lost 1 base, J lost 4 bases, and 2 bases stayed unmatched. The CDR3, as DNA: TGTGCCAGCAGCCAAGGAACTAGCGCAGATACGCAGTATTTT. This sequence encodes CASSQGTSADTQYF.

CDR3 sequence: CASSLRGIYTEAFF. CDR3 sequence (DNA): TGTGCCAGCAGCTTGAGGGGGATATACACTGAAGCTTTCTTT. J is TRBJ1-1 and V is TRBV7-9; tentative D call: TRBD1 (6 bases). Germline-derived CDR1 and CDR2 are SEHNR and FQNEAQ (reference sequence). Trimming stripped 3 bases from V and 3 bases from J, with 11 bases between. The CDR3 consists of 14 residues.

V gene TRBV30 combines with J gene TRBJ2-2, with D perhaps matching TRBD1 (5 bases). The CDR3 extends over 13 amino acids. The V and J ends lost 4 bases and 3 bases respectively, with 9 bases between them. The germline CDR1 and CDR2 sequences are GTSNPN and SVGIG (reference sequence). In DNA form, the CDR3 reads TGTGCCTGGACAGGGTTCGACACCGGGGAGCTGTTTTTT. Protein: CAWTGFDTGELFF.

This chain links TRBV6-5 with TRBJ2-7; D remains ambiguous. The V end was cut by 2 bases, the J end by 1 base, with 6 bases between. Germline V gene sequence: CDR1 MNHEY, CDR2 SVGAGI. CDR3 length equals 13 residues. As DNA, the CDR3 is TGTGCCAGCAGTTACGCGGAATCCTACGAGCAGTACTTC. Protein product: CASSYAESYEQYF.

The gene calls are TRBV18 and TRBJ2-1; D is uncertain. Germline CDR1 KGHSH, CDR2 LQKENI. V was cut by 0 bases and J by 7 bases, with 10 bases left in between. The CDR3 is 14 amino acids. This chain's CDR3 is CASSPPLRSNEQFF. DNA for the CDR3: TGTGCCAGCTCACCACCGCTAAGGAGTAATGAGCAGTTCTTC.

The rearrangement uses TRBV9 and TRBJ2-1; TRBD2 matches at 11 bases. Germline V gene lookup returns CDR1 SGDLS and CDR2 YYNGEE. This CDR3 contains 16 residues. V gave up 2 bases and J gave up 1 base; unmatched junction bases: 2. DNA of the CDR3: TGTGCCAGCAGCGTGGGACTAGCGGTTTCCTACAATGAGCAGTTCTTC. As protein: CASSVGLAVSYNEQFF.

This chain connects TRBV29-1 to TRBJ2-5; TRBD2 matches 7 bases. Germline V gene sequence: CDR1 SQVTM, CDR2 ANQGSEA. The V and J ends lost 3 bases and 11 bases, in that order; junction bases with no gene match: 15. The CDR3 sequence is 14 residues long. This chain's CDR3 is CSVDMGRMGGEQYF. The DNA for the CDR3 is TGCAGCGTTGATATGGGACGCATGGGGGGGGAGCAGTACTTC.

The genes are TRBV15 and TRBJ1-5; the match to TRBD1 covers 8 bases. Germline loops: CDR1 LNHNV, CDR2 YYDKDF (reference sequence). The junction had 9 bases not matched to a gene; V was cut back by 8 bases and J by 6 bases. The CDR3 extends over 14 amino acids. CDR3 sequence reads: CATGDGQGRQPQHF. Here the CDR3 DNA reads TGTGCCACCGGGGACGGACAGGGCCGTCAGCCCCAGCATTTT.

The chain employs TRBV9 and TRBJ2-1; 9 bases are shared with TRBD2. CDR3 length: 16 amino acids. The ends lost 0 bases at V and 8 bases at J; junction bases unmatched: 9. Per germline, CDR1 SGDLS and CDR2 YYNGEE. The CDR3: CASSVGGGRGSHEQFF. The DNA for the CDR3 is TGTGCCAGCAGCGTAGGCGGCGGGAGGGGTTCCCATGAGCAGTTCTTC.

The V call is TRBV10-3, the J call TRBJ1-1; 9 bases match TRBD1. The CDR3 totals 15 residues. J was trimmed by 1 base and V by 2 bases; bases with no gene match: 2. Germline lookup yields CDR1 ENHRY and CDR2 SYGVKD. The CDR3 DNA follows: TGTGCCATCAGTGAGGGGACAGGGAAGAACACTGAAGCTTTCTTT. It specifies CAISEGTGKNTEAFF.

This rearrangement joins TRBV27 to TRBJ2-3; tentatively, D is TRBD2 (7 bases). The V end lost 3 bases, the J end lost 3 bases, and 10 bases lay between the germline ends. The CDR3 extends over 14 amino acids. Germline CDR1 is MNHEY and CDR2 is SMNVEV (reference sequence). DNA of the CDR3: TGTGCCAGCAGTTTGGGGGGGGCTACAGATACGCAGTATTTT. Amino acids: CASSLGGATDTQYF.

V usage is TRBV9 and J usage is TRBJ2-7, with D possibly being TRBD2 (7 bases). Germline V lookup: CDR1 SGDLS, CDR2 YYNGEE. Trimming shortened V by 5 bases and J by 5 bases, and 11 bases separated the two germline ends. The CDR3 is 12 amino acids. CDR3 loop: CASSAGADEQYF. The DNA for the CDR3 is TGTGCCAGCAGTGCGGGGGCGGACGAGCAGTACTTC.

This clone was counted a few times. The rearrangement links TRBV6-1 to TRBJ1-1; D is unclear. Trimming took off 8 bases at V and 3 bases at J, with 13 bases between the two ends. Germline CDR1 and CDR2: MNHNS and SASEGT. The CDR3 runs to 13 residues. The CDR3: CASDGRRDTEAFF. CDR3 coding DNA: TGTGCCAGCGACGGGAGGAGGGACACTGAAGCTTTCTTT.

This chain's CDR3 is CASSPLDTGELFF. The CDR3 DNA follows: TGTGCCAGCAGCCCACTAGACACCGGGGAGCTGTTTTTT. The chain has TRBV6-6 and TRBJ2-2, with a possible D match to TRBD2 (5 bases). Deletions cut 6 bases from V and 3 bases from J, with 8 bases between. CDR3 size: 13 residues. Germline values: CDR1 MNHNY, CDR2 SVGAGI (reference sequence).

CDR3 nucleotides: TGCAGCGCCGATGACAAGACTAGCGGGAGTCAGAATGAGCAGTTCTTC. It codes for CSADDKTSGSQNEQFF. The V gene is TRBV29-1, the J gene TRBJ2-1; 12 nucleotides match TRBD2. The CDR3 sequence is 16 residues long. Germline CDR1 SQVTM, CDR2 ANQGSEA. Trimming removed 7 bases from V and 7 bases from J; junction bases left unmatched: 14.

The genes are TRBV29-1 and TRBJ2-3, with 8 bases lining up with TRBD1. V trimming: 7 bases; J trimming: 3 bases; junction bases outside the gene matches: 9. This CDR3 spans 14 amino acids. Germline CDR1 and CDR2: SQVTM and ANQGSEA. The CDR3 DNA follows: TGCAGCGCTGACAGGGGTCTGACTACAGATACGCAGTATTTT. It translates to CSADRGLTTDTQYF.

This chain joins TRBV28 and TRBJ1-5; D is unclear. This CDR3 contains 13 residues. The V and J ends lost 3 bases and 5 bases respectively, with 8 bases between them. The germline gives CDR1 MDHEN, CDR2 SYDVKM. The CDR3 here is CASSLQVHQPQHF. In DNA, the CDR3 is TGTGCCAGCAGTTTGCAGGTCCATCAGCCCCAGCATTTT.

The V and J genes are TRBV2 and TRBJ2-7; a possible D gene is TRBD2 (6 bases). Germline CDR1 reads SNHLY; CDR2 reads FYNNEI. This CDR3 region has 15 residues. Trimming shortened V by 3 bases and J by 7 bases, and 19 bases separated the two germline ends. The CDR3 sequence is CASSDEAGGVGEQYF. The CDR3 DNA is TGTGCCAGCAGTGATGAGGCAGGAGGGGTCGGTGAGCAGTACTTC.

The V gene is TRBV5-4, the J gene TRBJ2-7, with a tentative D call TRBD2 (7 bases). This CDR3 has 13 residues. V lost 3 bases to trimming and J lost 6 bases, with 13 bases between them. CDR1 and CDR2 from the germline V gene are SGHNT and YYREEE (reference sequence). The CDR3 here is CASSWGGLGEQYF. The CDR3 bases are TGTGCCAGCAGCTGGGGGGGGCTGGGCGAGCAGTACTTC.

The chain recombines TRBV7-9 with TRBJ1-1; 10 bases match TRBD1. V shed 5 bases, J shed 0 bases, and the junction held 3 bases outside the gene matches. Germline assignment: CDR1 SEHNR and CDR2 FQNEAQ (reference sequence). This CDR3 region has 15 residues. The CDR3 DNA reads TGTGCCAGCAGCCGGGGACAGGGGCTGAACACTGAAGCTTTCTTT. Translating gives CASSRGQGLNTEAFF. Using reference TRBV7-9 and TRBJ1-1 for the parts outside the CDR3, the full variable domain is DTGVSQNPRHKITKRGQNVTFRCDPISEHNRLYWYRQTLGQGPEFLTYFQNEAQLEKSRLLSDRFSAERPKGSFSTLEIQRTEQGDSAMYLCASSRGQGLNTEAFFGQGTRLTVV.